Listed below are T cell receptor beta chains from one sample, sequenced in a study of T cell responses to AZD1222 COVID-19 vaccine. The assay was immunoSEQ multiplex PCR, and TCRdb's table has in-frame clones only and misses some. The data contain 85,000 or so clones, around nine tenths of them singletons. Sequenced here: peripheral blood, sampled 28 days after the second AZD1222 dose. These receptors came from an adult who received the AZD1222 COVID-19 vaccine. Both conserved end residues are part of each CDR3. The order of the fields is J gene, D gene, V gene, CDR3 protein. D genes are given only for firm matches.

>TRBJ1-5|-|TRBV6-6
CASSYSGQRGNQPQHF
>TRBJ2-3|-|TRBV28
CASSWTVTDTQYF
>TRBJ2-7|TRBD1|TRBV5-4
CASSSRTGGNEQYF
>TRBJ1-3|TRBD1|TRBV5-4
CASSLVSGGSGNTIYF
>TRBJ2-3|TRBD2|TRBV7-9
CASSLGGRGSTDTQYF
>TRBJ1-2|-|TRBV7-6
CASSSGGYSNYGYTF
>TRBJ2-3|TRBD2|TRBV3-1/TRBV3-2
CASSRVYGRGDTQYF
>TRBJ2-7|TRBD2|TRBV7-2
CASSSQGTSAEQYF
>TRBJ2-1|TRBD1|TRBV24-1
CATSGLTGDNEQFF
>TRBJ1-3|-|TRBV5-4
CASSRSVAQSSGNTIYF
>TRBJ1-5|-|TRBV19
CASSIAGGGQPQHF
>TRBJ1-6|-|TRBV28
CASRLQGVNNSPLHF
>TRBJ2-5|-|TRBV28
CASSLLVLQETQYF
>TRBJ1-1|-|TRBV19
CASRHRNTEAFF
>TRBJ1-2|-|TRBV5-1
CASRKEGTGLIYGYTF
>TRBJ1-1|TRBD1|TRBV5-6
CASSLYGQGAEVTEAFF
>TRBJ1-4|-|TRBV5-1
CASSSDRGNEKLFF
>TRBJ2-1|TRBD2|TRBV9
CASSVSSGGPGSYNEQFF
>TRBJ2-2|-|TRBV5-1
CASSLTGAPNTGELFF
>TRBJ1-1|TRBD1|TRBV2
CASSLGQGWTEAFF
>TRBJ1-2|TRBD1|TRBV28
CATVTGGYGYTF
>TRBJ1-6|-|TRBV7-8
CASSAGQNYNSPLHF
>TRBJ2-7|-|TRBV5-6
CASSLYGGGRSYEQYF
>TRBJ1-1|-|TRBV25-1
CASSETVGGGNTEAFF
>TRBJ2-5|TRBD1|TRBV2
CASSEDRGSQETQYF
>TRBJ2-7|-|TRBV18
CASSPGARYEQYF
>TRBJ2-2|-|TRBV6-2/TRBV6-3
CASSPTDWGLAGELFF
>TRBJ2-2|-|TRBV9
CASSVPQQSGELFF
>TRBJ2-3|-|TRBV27
CASSFIETDTQYF
>TRBJ1-4|-|TRBV5-5
CASSLTAGLEKLFF
>TRBJ2-7|-|TRBV21-1
CASSKGGVNEQYF
>TRBJ1-1|TRBD1|TRBV30
CAWSPGTAKAFF
>TRBJ1-1|-|TRBV5-1
CASSLATGYGFSMNTEAFF
>TRBJ1-6|-|TRBV7-9
CASSLGVGRLSSPLHF
>TRBJ1-1|-|TRBV6-5
CASSYVVGINTEAFF
>TRBJ1-2|TRBD1|TRBV28
CASRPGQIYGYTF
>TRBJ1-2|TRBD1|TRBV18
CASSPRTGDGYTF
>TRBJ2-3|-|TRBV11-3
CASSWRGDTQYF
>TRBJ2-6|-|TRBV28
CASSSVSGANVLTF
>TRBJ1-2|TRBD1|TRBV4-2
CASSQGAPDRVGYTF
>TRBJ1-4|TRBD1|TRBV7-9
CASSLVQQGGNEKLFF
>TRBJ2-3|-|TRBV6-1
CASSETGPDTQYF
>TRBJ1-2|-|TRBV25-1
CASSSEGRGGLGYTF
>TRBJ1-1|-|TRBV27
CASSLMGPQNTEAFF
>TRBJ1-6|TRBD1|TRBV27
CASSPLGQGFSPLHF